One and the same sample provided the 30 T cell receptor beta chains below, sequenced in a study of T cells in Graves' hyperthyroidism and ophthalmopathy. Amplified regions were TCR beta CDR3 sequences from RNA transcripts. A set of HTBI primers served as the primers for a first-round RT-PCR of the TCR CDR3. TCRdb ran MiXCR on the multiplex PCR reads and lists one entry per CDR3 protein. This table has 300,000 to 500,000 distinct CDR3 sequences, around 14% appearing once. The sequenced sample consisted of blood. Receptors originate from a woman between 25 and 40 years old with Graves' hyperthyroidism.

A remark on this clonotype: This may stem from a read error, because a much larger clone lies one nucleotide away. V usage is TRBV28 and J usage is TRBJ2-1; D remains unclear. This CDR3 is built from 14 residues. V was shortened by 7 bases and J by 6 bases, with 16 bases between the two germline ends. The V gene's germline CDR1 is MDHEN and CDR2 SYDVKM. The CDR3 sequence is CASTLTRTSNEQFF. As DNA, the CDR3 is TGTGCCAGCACCCTGACGAGAACGTCCAATGAGCAGTTCTTC.

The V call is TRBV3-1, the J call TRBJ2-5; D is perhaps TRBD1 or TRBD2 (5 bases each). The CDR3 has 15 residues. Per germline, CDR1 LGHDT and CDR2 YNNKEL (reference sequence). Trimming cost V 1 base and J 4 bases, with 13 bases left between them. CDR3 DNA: TGTGCCAGCAGCCAAGCCCGGGGCTCAAGAGAGACCCAGTACTTC. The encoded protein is CASSQARGSRETQYF.

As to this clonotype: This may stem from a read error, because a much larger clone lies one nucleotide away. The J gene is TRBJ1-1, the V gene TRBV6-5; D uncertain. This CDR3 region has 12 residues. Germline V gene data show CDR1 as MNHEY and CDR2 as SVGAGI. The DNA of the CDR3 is TGTGCCAGCAGTTACCCGTCCACTGAAGCTCTCTTT. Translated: CASSYPSTEALF.

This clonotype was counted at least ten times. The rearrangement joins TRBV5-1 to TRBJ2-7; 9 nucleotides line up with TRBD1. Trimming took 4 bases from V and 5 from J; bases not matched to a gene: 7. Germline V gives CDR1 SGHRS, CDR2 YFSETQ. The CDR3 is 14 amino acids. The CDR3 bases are TGCGCCAGCAGCCGGAGGGACAGGGAAGACGAGCAGTACTTC. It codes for CASSRRDREDEQYF.

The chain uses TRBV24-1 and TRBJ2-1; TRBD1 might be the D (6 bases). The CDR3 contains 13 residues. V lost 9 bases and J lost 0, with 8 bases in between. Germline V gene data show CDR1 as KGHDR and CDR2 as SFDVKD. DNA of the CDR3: TGTGCCACCGGGGGCGACTCCTACAATGAGCAGTTCTTC. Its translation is CATGGDSYNEQFF.

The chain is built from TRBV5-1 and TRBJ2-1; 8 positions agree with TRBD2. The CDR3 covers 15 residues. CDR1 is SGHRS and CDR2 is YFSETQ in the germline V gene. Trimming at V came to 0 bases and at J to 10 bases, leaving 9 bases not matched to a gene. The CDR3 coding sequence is TGCGCCAGCAGCTTGGTGTCCGGGAGGGCAGGAGAGCAGTTCTTC. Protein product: CASSLVSGRAGEQFF.

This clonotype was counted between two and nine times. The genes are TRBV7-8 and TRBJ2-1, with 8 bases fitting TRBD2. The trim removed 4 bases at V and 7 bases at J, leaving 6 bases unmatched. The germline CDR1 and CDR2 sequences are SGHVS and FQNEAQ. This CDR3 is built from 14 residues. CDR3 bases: TGTGCCAGCAGCTCGTGGAGCGGGGGAAATGAGCAGTTCTTC. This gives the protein CASSSWSGGNEQFF.

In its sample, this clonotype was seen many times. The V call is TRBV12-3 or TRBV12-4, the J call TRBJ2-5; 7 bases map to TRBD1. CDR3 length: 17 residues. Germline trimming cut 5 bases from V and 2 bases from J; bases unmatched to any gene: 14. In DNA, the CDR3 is TGTGCCAGCAGTCCGACATTCCGGGACAGACGTCAAGAGACCCAGTACTTC. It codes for CASSPTFRDRRQETQYF.

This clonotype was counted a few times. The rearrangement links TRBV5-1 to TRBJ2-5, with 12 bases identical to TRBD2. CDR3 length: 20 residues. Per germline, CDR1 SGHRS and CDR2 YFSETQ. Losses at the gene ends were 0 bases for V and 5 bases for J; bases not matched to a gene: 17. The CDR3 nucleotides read TGCGCCAGCAGCTTGGCCTCCCTATCTAGCGGGAGGGCAGGGTTGGAGACCCAGTACTTC. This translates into CASSLASLSSGRAGLETQYF. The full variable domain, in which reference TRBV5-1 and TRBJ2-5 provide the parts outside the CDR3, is KAGVTQTPRYLIKTRGQQVTLSCSPISGHRSVSWYQQTPGQGLQFLFEYFSETQRNKGNFPGRFSGRQFSNSRSEMNVSTLELGDSALYLCASSLASLSSGRAGLETQYFGPGTRLLVL.

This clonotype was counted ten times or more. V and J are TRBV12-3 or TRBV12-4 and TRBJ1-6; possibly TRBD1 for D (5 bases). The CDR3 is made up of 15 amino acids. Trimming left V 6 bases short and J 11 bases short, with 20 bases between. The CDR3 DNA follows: TGTGCCAGCAGGTATCAACAGGATCAATGGGCACCCCTCCACTTT. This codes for CASRYQQDQWAPLHF.

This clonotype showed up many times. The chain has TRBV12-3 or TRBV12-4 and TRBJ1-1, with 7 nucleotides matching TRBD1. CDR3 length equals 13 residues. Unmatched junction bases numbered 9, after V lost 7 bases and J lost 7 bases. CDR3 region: CASTQDRFLEAFF. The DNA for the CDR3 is TGTGCCAGCACCCAGGACAGGTTCCTTGAAGCTTTCTTT.

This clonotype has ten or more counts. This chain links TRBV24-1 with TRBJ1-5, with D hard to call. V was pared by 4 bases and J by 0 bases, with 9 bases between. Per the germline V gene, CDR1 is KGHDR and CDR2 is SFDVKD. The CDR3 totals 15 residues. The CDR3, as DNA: TGTGCCACCAGTGACGCAGTAGGTAGCAATCAGCCCCAGCATTTT. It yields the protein CATSDAVGSNQPQHF.

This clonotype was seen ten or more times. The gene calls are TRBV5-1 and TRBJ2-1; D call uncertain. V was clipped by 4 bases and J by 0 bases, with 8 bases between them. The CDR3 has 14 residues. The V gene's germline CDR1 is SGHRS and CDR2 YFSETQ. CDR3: CASSQQSSYNEQFF. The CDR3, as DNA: TGCGCCAGCAGCCAGCAGAGCTCCTACAATGAGCAGTTCTTC.

The DNA for the CDR3 is TGTGCTAGTGGTTTGGTAACTAGCGGGAGGGCCAGGTACAATGAGCAGTTCTTC. This sequence encodes CASGLVTSGRARYNEQFF. The chain carries TRBV12-5 and TRBJ2-1; 13 bases agree with TRBD2. V lost 0 bases and J lost 4; bases outside the gene matches: 6. In germline, CDR1 is LGHNT, CDR2 FRNRAP. The length of the CDR3 is 18 residues. Variable domain in full (rest from reference TRBV12-5 and TRBJ2-1): DARVTQTPRHKVTEMGQEVTMRCQPILGHNTVFWYRQTMMQGLELLAYFRNRAPLDDSGMPKDRFSAEMPDATLATLKIQPSEPRDSAVYFCASGLVTSGRARYNEQFFGPGTRLTVL.

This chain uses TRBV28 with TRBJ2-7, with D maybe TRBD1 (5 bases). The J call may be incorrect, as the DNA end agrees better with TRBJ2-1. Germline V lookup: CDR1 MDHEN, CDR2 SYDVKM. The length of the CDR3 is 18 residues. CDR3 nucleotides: TGTGCCAGCAGTCCCTATACCGGTAGGGGATCAAACTCCTACGAGCAGTTCTTC. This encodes CASSPYTGRGSNSYEQFF.

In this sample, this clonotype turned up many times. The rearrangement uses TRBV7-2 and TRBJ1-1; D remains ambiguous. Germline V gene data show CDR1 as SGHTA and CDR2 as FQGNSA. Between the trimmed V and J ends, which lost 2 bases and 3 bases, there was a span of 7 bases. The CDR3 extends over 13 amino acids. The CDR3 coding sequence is TGTGCCAGCAGCTTACGGTTGGACACTGAAGCTTTCTTT. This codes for CASSLRLDTEAFF.

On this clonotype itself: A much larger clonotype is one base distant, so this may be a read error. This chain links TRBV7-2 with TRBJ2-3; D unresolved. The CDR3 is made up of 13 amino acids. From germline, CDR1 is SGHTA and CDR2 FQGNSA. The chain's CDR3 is CAGSAQGYLGQYF. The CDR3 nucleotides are TGTGCCGGCAGCGCCCAAGGGTACCTTGGGCAGTATTTT.

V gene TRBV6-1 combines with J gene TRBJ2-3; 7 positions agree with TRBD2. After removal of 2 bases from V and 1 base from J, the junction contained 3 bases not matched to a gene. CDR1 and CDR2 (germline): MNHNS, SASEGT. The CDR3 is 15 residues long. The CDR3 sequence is CASSEPGGGTDTQYF. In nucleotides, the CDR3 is TGTGCCAGCAGTGAACCGGGAGGCGGCACAGATACGCAGTATTTT.

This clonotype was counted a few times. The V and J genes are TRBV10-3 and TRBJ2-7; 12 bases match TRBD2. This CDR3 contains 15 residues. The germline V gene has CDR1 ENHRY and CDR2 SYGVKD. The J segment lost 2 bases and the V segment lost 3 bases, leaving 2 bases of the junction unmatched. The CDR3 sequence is CAISELAGGTYEQYF. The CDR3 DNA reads TGTGCCATCAGTGAACTAGCGGGAGGAACCTACGAGCAGTACTTC.

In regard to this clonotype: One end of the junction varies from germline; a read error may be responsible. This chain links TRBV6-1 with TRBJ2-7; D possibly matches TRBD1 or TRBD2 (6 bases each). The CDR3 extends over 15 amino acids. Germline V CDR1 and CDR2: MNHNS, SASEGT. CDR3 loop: CAGSRGGSTYYEQYF. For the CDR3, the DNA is TGTGCCGGCAGCCGAGGGGGGAGTACATACTACGAGCAGTACTTC.

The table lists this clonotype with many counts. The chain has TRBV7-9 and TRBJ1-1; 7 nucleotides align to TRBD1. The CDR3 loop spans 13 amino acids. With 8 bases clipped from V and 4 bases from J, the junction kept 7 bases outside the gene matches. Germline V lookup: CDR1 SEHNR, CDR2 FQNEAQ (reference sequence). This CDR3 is CASSSQGGTEAFF. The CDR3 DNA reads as TGTGCCAGCTCATCGCAGGGGGGCACTGAAGCTTTCTTT.

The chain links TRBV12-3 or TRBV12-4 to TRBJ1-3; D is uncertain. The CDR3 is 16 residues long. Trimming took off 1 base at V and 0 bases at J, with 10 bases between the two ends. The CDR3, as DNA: TGTGCCAGCAGTTTAGAGATAGGTCACTCTGGAAACACCATATATTTT. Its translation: CASSLEIGHSGNTIYF.

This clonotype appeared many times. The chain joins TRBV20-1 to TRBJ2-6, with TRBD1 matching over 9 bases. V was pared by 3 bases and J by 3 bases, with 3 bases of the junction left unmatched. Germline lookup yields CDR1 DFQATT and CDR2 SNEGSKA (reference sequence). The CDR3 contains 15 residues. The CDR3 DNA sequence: TGCAGTGCTAGGGACAGGGGACTTGGGGCCAACGTCCTGACTTTC. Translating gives CSARDRGLGANVLTF.

The CDR3 loop reads CASSLAGTTYNEQFF. The CDR3 DNA is TGTGCCAGCAGTCTAGCGGGGACTACCTACAATGAGCAGTTCTTC. This chain uses TRBV2 with TRBJ2-1, with 9 bases fitting TRBD2. V lost 5 bases to trimming and J lost 2 bases; unmatched junction nucleotides: 4. This CDR3 comprises 15 residues. The germline V gene has CDR1 SNHLY and CDR2 FYNNEI.

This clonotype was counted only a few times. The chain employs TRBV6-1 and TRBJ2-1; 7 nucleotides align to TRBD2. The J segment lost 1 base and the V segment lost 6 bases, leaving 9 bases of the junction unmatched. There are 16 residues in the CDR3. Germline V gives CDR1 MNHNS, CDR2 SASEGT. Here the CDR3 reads CASSFTGGVSYNEQFF. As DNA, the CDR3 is TGTGCCAGCAGCTTTACGGGAGGCGTATCCTACAATGAGCAGTTCTTC.

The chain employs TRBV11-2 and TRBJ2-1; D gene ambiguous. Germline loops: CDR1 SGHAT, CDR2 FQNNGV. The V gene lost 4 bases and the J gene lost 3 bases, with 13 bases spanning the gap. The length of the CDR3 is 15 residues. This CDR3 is CASSSGSGVYNEQFF. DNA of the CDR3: TGTGCCAGCAGCTCGGGCAGTGGGGTCTACAATGAGCAGTTCTTC.

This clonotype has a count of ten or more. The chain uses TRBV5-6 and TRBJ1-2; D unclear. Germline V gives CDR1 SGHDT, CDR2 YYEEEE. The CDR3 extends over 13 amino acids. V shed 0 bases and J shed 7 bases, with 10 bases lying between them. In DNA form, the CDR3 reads TGTGCCAGCAGCTTGGTTGGGTCTGGTGGCTACACCTTC. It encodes CASSLVGSGGYTF. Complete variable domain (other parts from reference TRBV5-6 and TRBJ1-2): DAGVTQSPTHLIKTRGQQVTLRCSPKSGHDTVSWYQQALGQGPQFIFQYYEEEERQRGNFPDRFSGHQFPNYSSELNVNALLLGDSALYLCASSLVGSGGYTFGSGTRLTVV.

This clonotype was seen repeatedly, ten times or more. The CDR3 DNA is TGTGCCAGCTCACCAGGGGCAGGGACAGTCACCTACGAGCAGTACTTC. It encodes CASSPGAGTVTYEQYF. The chain has TRBV18 and TRBJ2-7; TRBD1 matches 7 bases. The CDR3 extends over 16 amino acids. Germline V CDR1 and CDR2: KGHSH, LQKENI. Germline trimming cut 2 bases from V and 2 bases from J; bases unmatched to any gene: 9. Filled out from reference TRBV18 and TRBJ2-7, the complete variable domain reads NAGVMQNPRHLVRRRGQEARLRCSPMKGHSHVYWYRQLPEEGLKFMVYLQKENIIDESGMPKERFSAEFPKEGPSILRIQQVVRGDSAAYFCASSPGAGTVTYEQYFGPGTRLTVT.

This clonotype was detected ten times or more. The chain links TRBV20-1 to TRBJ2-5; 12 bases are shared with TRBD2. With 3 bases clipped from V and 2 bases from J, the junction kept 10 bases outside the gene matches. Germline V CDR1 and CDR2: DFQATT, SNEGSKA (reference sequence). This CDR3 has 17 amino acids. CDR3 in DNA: TGCAGTGCTAGGGGGGGGCTAGCGGGAGGGCCGCAAGAGACCCAGTACTTC. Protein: CSARGGLAGGPQETQYF.

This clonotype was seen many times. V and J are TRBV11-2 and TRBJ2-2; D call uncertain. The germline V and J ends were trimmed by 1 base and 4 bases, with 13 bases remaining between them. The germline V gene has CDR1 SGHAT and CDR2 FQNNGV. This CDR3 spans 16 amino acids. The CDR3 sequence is CASSLVWAASTGELFF. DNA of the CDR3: TGTGCCAGCAGCTTAGTTTGGGCGGCATCCACCGGGGAGCTGTTTTTT.